The next 27 T cell receptor beta chains were all read from a single sample in a study of blood T cells in healthy people across ages. Next came a second PCR, run for 7 to 11 cycles, which used a sample-barcoded 5' primer along with a J-beta primer mix. One entry per CDR3 protein, called by TCRdb with MiXCR from the 5' RACE reads. The sample has 750,000 to 950,000 distinct CDR3 sequences; around a quarter are singletons. These data were also reused for a study on T cells of mothers and their children.

Sequencing input: blood. These receptors were collected from a boy aged 5-17 years in good health.

This clonotype showed up just a few times. CDR3 sequence: CAWWGGQVYGYTF. The CDR3 nucleotides read TGTGCCTGGTGGGGGGGACAGGTCTATGGCTACACCTTC. V gene TRBV30 combines with J gene TRBJ1-2; 8 nucleotides line up with TRBD1. V was pared by 5 bases and J by 4 bases, with 6 bases of the junction left unmatched. This CDR3 has 13 residues. CDR1 and CDR2 from the germline V gene are GTSNPN and SVGIG (reference sequence).

In this sample, this clonotype turned up a few times. This sequence joins TRBV4-1 and TRBJ1-1; 8 nucleotides agree with TRBD1. This CDR3 has 16 amino acids. Germline values: CDR1 MGHRA, CDR2 YSYEKL. Trimming cost V 0 bases and J 1 base; bases outside gene matches: 4. The chain's CDR3 is CASSQDPGTGNTEAFF. The CDR3, as DNA: TGCGCCAGCAGCCAAGATCCCGGGACAGGGAACACTGAAGCTTTCTTT.

The chain joins TRBV5-1 to TRBJ2-5; D is undetermined. The DNA end is more similar to TRBJ2-1, so the J call may be wrong. This CDR3 spans 14 amino acids. CDR1 SGHRS and CDR2 YFSETQ come from the germline V gene. CDR3 in DNA: TGCGCCAGCAGCTTGGAGGCCTCATCACTTGAGCAGTTCTTC. This sequence encodes CASSLEASSLEQFF.

V and J are TRBV6-5 and TRBJ1-2; 9 nucleotides agree with TRBD1. With V trimmed by 6 bases and J by 8 bases, 7 bases remained unmatched. Germline assignment: CDR1 MNHEY and CDR2 SVGAGI. The CDR3 length is 13 residues. This CDR3 is CASSRGQGTGYTF. DNA of the CDR3: TGTGCCAGCAGCCGCGGACAGGGGACGGGCTACACCTTC.

V usage is TRBV3-1 and J usage is TRBJ1-1; D uncertain. Trimming cost V 0 bases and J 1 base, with 0 bases left between them. CDR1 and CDR2 from the germline V gene are LGHDT and YNNKEL (reference sequence). CDR3 length: 12 amino acids. The CDR3 DNA follows: TGTGCCAGCAGCCAAGAGAACACTGAAGCTTTCTTT. This gives the protein CASSQENTEAFF. Looking up the rest from reference TRBV3-1 and TRBJ1-1 gives the full variable domain: DTAVSQTPKYLVTQMGNDKSIKCEQNLGHDTMYWYKQDSKKFLKIMFSYNNKELIINETVPNRFSPKSPDKAHLNLHINSLELGDSAVYFCASSQENTEAFFGQGTRLTVV.

The chain has TRBV10-2 and TRBJ2-5; D is perhaps TRBD1 (6 bases). The better agreement between TRBJ2-1 and the DNA end casts doubt on the J call. This CDR3 has 13 amino acids. Looked up from germline, CDR1 is WSHSY and CDR2 is SAAADI. The CDR3 loop reads CASSGGADREQFF. CDR3 nucleotide sequence: TGCGCCAGCAGTGGAGGGGCGGACAGAGAGCAGTTCTTC.

This rearrangement joins TRBV10-3 to TRBJ2-7; 7 bases fit TRBD2. Trimming at V came to 4 bases and at J to 3 bases, leaving 9 bases not matched to a gene. From germline, CDR1 is ENHRY and CDR2 SYGVKD. The CDR3 has 15 amino acids. CDR3 nucleotides: TGTGCCATCAGTGGGGGGGGAGGGACCCTCTACGAGCAGTACTTC. Encoded protein: CAISGGGGTLYEQYF.

This rearrangement joins TRBV6-5 to TRBJ2-7; D not resolved. V was trimmed by 8 bases and J by 5 bases, leaving 10 bases between them. The CDR3 covers 11 residues. The germline V gene has CDR1 MNHEY and CDR2 SVGAGI. Written as DNA, the CDR3 is TGTGCCAGCCGTCGGATAGACGAGCAGTACTTC. Translating gives CASRRIDEQYF.

J is TRBJ2-1 and V is TRBV5-6, with 10 bases lining up with TRBD2. The junction had 4 bases not matched to a gene; V was cut back by 0 bases and J by 7 bases. This CDR3 has 15 residues. CDR1 is SGHDT and CDR2 is YYEEEE in the germline V gene. The CDR3 is CASSLGGLAINEQFF. The CDR3 region has the DNA TGTGCCAGCAGCTTGGGGGGACTAGCGATAAATGAGCAGTTCTTC.

The table lists this clonotype with a few counts. The chain carries TRBV11-2 and TRBJ2-7, with 7 bases lining up with TRBD1. V was pared by 6 bases and J by 3 bases, with 14 bases of the junction left unmatched. There are 16 residues in the CDR3. CDR1 is SGHAT and CDR2 is FQNNGV in the germline V gene. The DNA for the CDR3 is TGTGCCAGCAGTTCCCGCAAGGGACAGCAATTCTACGAGCAGTACTTC. Amino acids: CASSSRKGQQFYEQYF.

The V call is TRBV4-1, the J call TRBJ1-5, with D uncertain. The CDR3 runs to 15 residues. CDR1 is MGHRA, CDR2 YSYEKL, per germline. Trimming stripped 1 base from V and 6 bases from J, with 13 bases between. CDR3 loop: CASSQGGLLGQPQHF. As DNA, the CDR3 is TGCGCCAGCAGCCAAGGAGGATTGCTTGGTCAGCCCCAGCATTTT.

The chain has TRBV7-9 and TRBJ2-1; D is tentatively TRBD1 or TRBD2 (5 bases each). Trimming pared 5 bases from V and 0 bases from J, leaving 8 bases between. This CDR3 spans 14 amino acids. Per germline, CDR1 SEHNR and CDR2 FQNEAQ (reference sequence). In nucleotides, the CDR3 is TGTGCCAGCAGCCCGGGGCCCTCCTACAATGAGCAGTTCTTC. Protein product: CASSPGPSYNEQFF. Full variable domain (missing parts from reference TRBV7-9 and TRBJ2-1): DTGVSQNPRHKITKRGQNVTFRCDPISEHNRLYWYRQTLGQGPEFLTYFQNEAQLEKSRLLSDRFSAERPKGSFSTLEIQRTEQGDSAMYLCASSPGPSYNEQFFGPGTRLTVL.

The chain's CDR3 is CASWLEKLFF. The CDR3, as DNA: TGTGCCAGCTGGCTCGAAAAACTGTTTTTT. The V call is TRBV2, the J call TRBJ1-4; D is unresolved. In germline, CDR1 is SNHLY, CDR2 FYNNEI. The germline V and J ends were trimmed by 8 bases and 8 bases, with 6 bases remaining between them. CDR3 length: 10 residues.

The chain couples TRBV10-3 to TRBJ1-1; tentative D call: TRBD1 (5 bases). The V end was cut by 3 bases, the J end by 1 base, with 6 bases between. The CDR3 totals 13 residues. Germline V gives CDR1 ENHRY, CDR2 SYGVKD. In nucleotides, the CDR3 is TGTGCCATCAGTGACAGGGCGAACACTGAAGCTTTCTTT. It codes for CAISDRANTEAFF.

J is TRBJ2-3 and V is TRBV5-8, with TRBD2 identical over 13 bases. Germline values: CDR1 SGHTS, CDR2 YDEGEE. The CDR3 runs to 17 residues. Losses at the gene ends were 0 bases for V and 0 bases for J; bases not matched to a gene: 1. As DNA, the CDR3 is TGTGCCAGCAGCTTGGGGGGACTAGCGGGGAGCACAGATACGCAGTATTTT. Translating gives CASSLGGLAGSTDTQYF.

The sample holds a few counts of this clonotype. The chain joins TRBV7-9 to TRBJ1-4; 9 nucleotides match TRBD1. Germline CDR1 SEHNR, CDR2 FQNEAQ (reference sequence). After removal of 4 bases from V and 8 bases from J, the junction contained 11 bases not matched to a gene. CDR3 size: 16 residues. CDR3 sequence (DNA): TGTGCCAGCAGCTCACCAACCGGGACAGGGAAAGAAAAACTGTTTTTT. Encoded protein: CASSSPTGTGKEKLFF.

This clonotype appeared a few times. The V gene is TRBV20-1, the J gene TRBJ2-1, with 8 positions matching TRBD1. The CDR3 has 12 amino acids. CDR1 is DFQATT and CDR2 is SNEGSKA in the germline V gene (reference sequence). The V gene end was trimmed by 1 base and the J gene end by 8 bases; junction bases not matched to a gene: 1. As DNA, the CDR3 is TGCAGTGCTAGAGCAGGGGGCGATGAGCAGTTCTTC. Translating gives CSARAGGDEQFF.

This clonotype was counted only a few times. The chain is built from TRBV18 and TRBJ2-4; D gene ambiguous. Trimming took off 3 bases at V and 0 bases at J, with 6 bases between the two ends. The CDR3 has 14 amino acids. CDR1 KGHSH and CDR2 LQKENI come from the germline V gene. CDR3 residues: CASSPHRAKNIQYF. The CDR3 DNA follows: TGTGCCAGCTCACCCCATAGAGCCAAAAACATTCAGTACTTC.

The rearrangement uses TRBV29-1 and TRBJ1-1; D not certain. The CDR3 contains 10 residues. From germline, CDR1 is SQVTM and CDR2 ANQGSEA. Trimming left V 7 bases short and J 10 bases short, with 13 bases between. DNA for the CDR3: TGCAGCGGTCGATCAGATAGAGCTTTCTTT. It translates to CSGRSDRAFF.

The chain recombines TRBV18 with TRBJ2-7; 9 positions agree with TRBD1. The CDR3 runs 15 residues. Germline CDR1 reads KGHSH; CDR2 reads LQKENI. V trimming: 3 bases; J trimming: 2 bases; junction bases outside the gene matches: 5. CDR3 protein: CASSPRDRVTYEQYF. The DNA for the CDR3 is TGTGCCAGCTCACCCCGGGACAGGGTTACCTACGAGCAGTACTTC.

The V and J genes are TRBV7-3 and TRBJ2-1, with TRBD2 as a possible D gene (5 bases). This CDR3 region has 13 residues. The V and J ends lost 2 bases and 5 bases respectively, with 7 bases between them. The germline V gene encodes CDR1 SGHTA and CDR2 FQGTGA. This CDR3 reads CASSLGSDNEQFF. Written as DNA, the CDR3 is TGTGCCAGCAGCTTAGGGAGTGACAATGAGCAGTTCTTC.

The chain uses TRBV20-1 and TRBJ2-7; tentative D call: TRBD1 (6 bases). V was clipped by 2 bases and J by 4 bases, with 15 bases between them. The CDR3 has 14 residues. Germline CDR1 and CDR2: DFQATT and SNEGSKA (reference sequence). CDR3 amino acids: CSARHAGTLYEQYF. Here the CDR3 DNA reads TGCAGTGCTAGACACGCCGGGACACTATACGAGCAGTACTTC.

The chain joins TRBV7-2 to TRBJ2-5; D possibly corresponds to TRBD2 (7 bases). The J call may not be correct, given that the DNA end is closer to TRBJ2-1. The germline V gene encodes CDR1 SGHTA and CDR2 FQGNSA. The CDR3 extends over 18 amino acids. CDR3 nucleotide sequence: TGTGCCAGCAGCACGACTCGGGGGGCCAGGGGAGGATACAATGAGCAGTTCTTC. Protein: CASSTTRGARGGYNEQFF.

This clonotype was found once. The rearrangement uses TRBV9 and TRBJ1-1, with 7 nucleotides matching TRBD1. Unmatched junction bases numbered 6, after V lost 3 bases and J lost 1 base. The CDR3 spans 15 residues. The germline V gene encodes CDR1 SGDLS and CDR2 YYNGEE. The CDR3 sequence is CASSAQGQPNTEAFF. CDR3 nucleotide sequence: TGTGCCAGCAGCGCCCAGGGACAGCCGAACACTGAAGCTTTCTTT. Looking up the rest from reference TRBV9 and TRBJ1-1 gives the full variable domain: DSGVTQTPKHLITATGQRVTLRCSPRSGDLSVYWYQQSLDQGLQFLIQYYNGEERAKGNILERFSAQQFPDLHSELNLSSLELGDSALYFCASSAQGQPNTEAFFGQGTRLTVV.

This clonotype was detected only a few times. The genes are TRBV13 and TRBJ2-6, with D possibly matching TRBD1 (6 bases). The CDR3 runs 15 residues. Between the trimmed V and J ends, which lost 5 bases and 4 bases, there was a span of 12 bases. Per the germline V gene, CDR1 is PRHDT and CDR2 is FYEKMQ (reference sequence). The CDR3 is CASSPLGQGANVLTF. CDR3 nucleotides: TGTGCCAGCAGCCCTCTCGGACAGGGGGCCAACGTCCTGACTTTC.

The chain is built from TRBV12-5 and TRBJ2-2; no firm D call. This CDR3 spans 13 amino acids. V lost 5 bases and J lost 7, with 11 bases in between. From germline, CDR1 is LGHNT and CDR2 FRNRAP. The CDR3 is CASGPIQDGELFF. In nucleotides, the CDR3 is TGTGCTAGTGGTCCTATCCAAGACGGGGAGCTGTTTTTT.

This chain links TRBV7-9 with TRBJ2-5; possibly TRBD2 for D (5 bases). Trimming left V 11 bases short and J 3 bases short, with 13 bases between. The germline V gene has CDR1 SEHNR and CDR2 FQNEAQ (reference sequence). The length of the CDR3 is 12 residues. CDR3 sequence (DNA): TGTGCCCTACAAGAGGGTAAAGAGACCCAGTACTTC. Its protein is CALQEGKETQYF.